This T cell receptor beta chain appears in the sequencing data of a study of blood T cell repertoires in COVID-19. On the study more broadly: PBMCs, B-cell-depleted T cells, or T cells provided the cDNA or gDNA that made up the material.

This table comes from immunoSEQ multiplex PCR, and its TCRdb copy is limited to in-frame clones, with some not included. This sample yields roughly 70,000 clones, of which 89% are seen a single time; approximately 8.9% belongs to the top ten. CDR3 size: 17 residues. The V and J ends lost 4 bases and 1 base, in that order; junction bases with no gene match: 9. CDR1 is MGHRA, CDR2 YSYEKL, per germline. The V gene is TRBV4-1, the J gene TRBJ2-3, with 9 bases fitting TRBD1. This receptor was identified in a man aged 80 or over with acute or convalescent COVID-19. Input material: peripheral blood. CDR3 DNA: TGCGCCAGCAGCCTCCTACTCCGACAGGGGGGCACAGATACGCAGTATTTT. Protein product: CASSLLLRQGGTDTQYF.